This T cell receptor (beta chain) was obtained from a study of regulatory T cells in long-lasting Graves disease (TCRdb year 2021). Regarding the study in general: To count as having persistent Graves' disease, a patient had to have received antithyroid drug treatment for over 5 years with TSH receptor autoantibodies remaining persistently positive. Peripheral blood TCR sequencing and RNA sequencing compared persistent Graves' disease patients with newly diagnosed Graves' disease patients. The study took place in China and was registered as a clinical trial. TCR sequencing covered some 13 persistent and around 20 newly diagnosed Graves' disease patients, around 33 samples in total. On average, persistent Graves' disease patients in the clinical cohort had been on antithyroid drugs for approximately ten years. Study-wide findings and limitations: Lower TCR Shannon entropy and fewer highly expanded clones were observed in persistent Graves' disease patients than in newly diagnosed patients, which suggested clonal expansion. The authors noted that the small sample size was a limitation that may lower accuracy. TRBV28, TRBJ1-2 and TRBJ2-5 were preferentially used in persistent disease, while TRBV20-1 and TRBJ2-1 were favored in newly diagnosed disease. A larger number of public clonotypes was shared among persistent patients (fewer than 3,000) than among newly diagnosed patients (roughly 970). Because the primary lesion, thyroid tissue, could not be accessed, the study looked at peripheral blood alone. Sequencing and analysis were limited to the TCR beta chain.

This clonotype was observed at least ten times. The antigen it recognizes is unknown. Base quality data are lacking; no much larger clone is found one base away. The method behind the library was multiplex PCR. Sequencing relied on an Illumina HiSeq 4000. iRepertoire HTBI primers and Arm-PCR amplification of CDR3 regions were used to construct TCR beta libraries. PCR products were gel purified before sequencing. Concerning the study's data processing: Gene usage analysis of CDR3 amino acid clonotypes relied on the approximately 62 TRBV and 12 to 15 TRBJ segments identified across samples. COPE and FqMerger were used to merge filtered high-quality paired reads into contigs. BLAST was used to align contigs to the IMGT TRBV, TRBD and TRBJ reference genes, and CDR3 was defined following IMGT. Clonotypes above 0.1% frequency were classified as highly expanded clones. Repertoire diversity was measured by Shannon entropy, and V-J evenness by the Gini coefficient. Clonotypes shared by more than one individual were considered public. The raw public data were reprocessed by TCRdb itself: fastp quality trimming at Q25, MiXCR clonotype calling, in-frame beta chains only. Records with the same CDR3 protein are collapsed into one entry carrying the most frequent genes and DNA. TCRdb, rather than the study authors, made the V and J calls. The sample table records hundreds of thousands of distinct CDR3 sequences; about a fifth of these occur just once. About 8.3% of the sample is in the top ten clones.

The CDR3 starts with the cysteine, ends with the phenylalanine, and has 13 residues. Here the CDR3 DNA is all that survives: 39 bases in frame from base 1. CDR1 is given as SGHRS and CDR2 as YFSETQ, both from the germline V gene. Trimming costs V 1 base and J 8 bases, and their ends lie 12 bases apart. The time point label corresponds to: persistent/refractory GD, antithyroid drugs over 5 years with positive TRAb. For both TCR sequencing and RNA sequencing, RNA was extracted from PBMCs in TRIzol. The diagnosis of Graves' disease followed American Thyroid Association guidelines. The patients came from an endocrinology department in Xi'an, China. Each patient gave roughly 8.4 milliliters of peripheral blood, collected in an EDTA anticoagulant tube. Ficoll Paque Plus density gradient separation was used to isolate PBMCs, and no additional T cell sorting was done. RNA quality was checked with an Agilent 2100 Bioanalyzer and agarose gel, and concentration with a NanoDrop 2000.

The receptor comes from a female donor with Graves disease. The material sequenced was peripheral blood mononuclear cells (PBMCs), taken when the disease was refractory, from a patient treated with antithyroid drugs. Recombination connected TRBV5-1 to TRBJ1-2, with the D gene call left open. The CDR3 reads CASSLLGSVGYTF. The nucleotides read TGCGCCAGCAGCTTGTTAGGGTCGGTCGGCTACACCTTC.